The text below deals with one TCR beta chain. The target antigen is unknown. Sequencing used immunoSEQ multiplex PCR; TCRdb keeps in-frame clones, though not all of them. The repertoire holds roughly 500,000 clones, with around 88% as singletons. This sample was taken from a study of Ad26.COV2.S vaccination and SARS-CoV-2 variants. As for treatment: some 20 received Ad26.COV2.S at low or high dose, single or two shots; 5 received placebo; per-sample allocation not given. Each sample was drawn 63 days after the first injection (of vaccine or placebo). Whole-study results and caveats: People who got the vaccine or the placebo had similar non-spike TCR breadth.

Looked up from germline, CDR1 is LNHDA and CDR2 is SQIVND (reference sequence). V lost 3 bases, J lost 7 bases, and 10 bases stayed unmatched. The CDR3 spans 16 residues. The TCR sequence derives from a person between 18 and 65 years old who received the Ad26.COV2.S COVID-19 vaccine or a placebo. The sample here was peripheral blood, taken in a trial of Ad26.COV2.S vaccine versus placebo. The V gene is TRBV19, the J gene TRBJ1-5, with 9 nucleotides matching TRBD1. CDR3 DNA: TGTGCCAGTAGTATTACGGGACAGGGTATAGGACAGCCCCAGCATTTT. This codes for CASSITGQGIGQPQHF.